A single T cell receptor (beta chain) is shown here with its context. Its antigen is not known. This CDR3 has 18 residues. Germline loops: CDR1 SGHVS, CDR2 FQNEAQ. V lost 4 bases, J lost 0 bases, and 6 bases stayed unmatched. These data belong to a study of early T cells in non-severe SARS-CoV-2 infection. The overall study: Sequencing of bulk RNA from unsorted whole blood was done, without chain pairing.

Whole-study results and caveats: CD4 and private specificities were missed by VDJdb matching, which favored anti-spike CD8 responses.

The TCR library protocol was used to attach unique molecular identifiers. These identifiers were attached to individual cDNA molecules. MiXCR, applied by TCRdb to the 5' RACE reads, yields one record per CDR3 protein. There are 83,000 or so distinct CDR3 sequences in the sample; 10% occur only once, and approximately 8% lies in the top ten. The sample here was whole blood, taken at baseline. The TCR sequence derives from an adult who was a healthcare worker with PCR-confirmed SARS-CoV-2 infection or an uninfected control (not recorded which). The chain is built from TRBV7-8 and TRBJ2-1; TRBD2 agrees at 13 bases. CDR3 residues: CASSWGLAGPSSYNEQFF. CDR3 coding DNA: TGTGCCAGCAGCTGGGGACTAGCGGGACCGAGCTCCTACAATGAGCAGTTCTTC.